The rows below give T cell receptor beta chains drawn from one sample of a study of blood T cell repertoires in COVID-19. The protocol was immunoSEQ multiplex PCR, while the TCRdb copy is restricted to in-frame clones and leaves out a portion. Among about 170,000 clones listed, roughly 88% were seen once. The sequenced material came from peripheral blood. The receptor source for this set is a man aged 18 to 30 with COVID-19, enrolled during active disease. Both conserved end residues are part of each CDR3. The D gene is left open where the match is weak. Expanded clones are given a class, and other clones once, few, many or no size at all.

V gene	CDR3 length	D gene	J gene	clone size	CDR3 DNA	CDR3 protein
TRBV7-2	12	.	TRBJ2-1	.	TGTGCCAGCAGCTTAGTTGGGACTTCGCAGTTCTTC	CASSLVGTSQFF
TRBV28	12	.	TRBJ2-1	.	TGTGCCAGCAGTTTAGACAGTTATGAGCAGTTCTTC	CASSLDSYEQFF
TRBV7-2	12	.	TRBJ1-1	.	TGTGCCAGCAGCTTAGTGTGGGCAGGTACCAAATTT	CASSLVWAGTKF
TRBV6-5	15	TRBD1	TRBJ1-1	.	TGTGCCAGCGGCGGACAGGGGGCGACGGACACTGAAGCTTTCTTT	CASGGQGATDTEAFF
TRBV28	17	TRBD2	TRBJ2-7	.	TGTGCCAGCAGTGGGACTGGCGGGAGATACAACTCCTACGAGCAGTACTTC	CASSGTGGRYNSYEQYF
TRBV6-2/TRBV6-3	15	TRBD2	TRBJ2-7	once	TGTGCCAGCAGTTACGGGGCGGGAGGATCCTACGAGCAGTACTTC	CASSYGAGGSYEQYF
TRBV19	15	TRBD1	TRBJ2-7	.	TGTGCCAGTATAAAATCCGGGACAGGGATCGGCGAGCAGTACTTC	CASIKSGTGIGEQYF
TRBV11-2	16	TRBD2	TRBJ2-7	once	TGTGCCAGCAGCCTAGAATTAGCGGGAGGTAGGAACGAGCAGTACTTC	CASSLELAGGRNEQYF
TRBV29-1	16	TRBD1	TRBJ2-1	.	TGCACCGTTCAGGGGGAATCTAACCTCTCCTACAATGAGCAGTTCTTC	CTVQGESNLSYNEQFF
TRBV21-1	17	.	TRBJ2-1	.	TGTGCCAGCAGCAAAACCCTGGTGACACTCTCCTACAATGAGCAGTTCTTC	CASSKTLVTLSYNEQFF
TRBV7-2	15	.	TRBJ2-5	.	TGTGCCAGCAGCTTAGAATTAAGTAGTTATGAGACCCAGTACTTC	CASSLELSSYETQYF
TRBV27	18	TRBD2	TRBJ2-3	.	TGTGCCAGCAGTTTCGGACTAGCGGGAGTCCGTGGTACAGATACGCAGTATTTT	CASSFGLAGVRGTDTQYF
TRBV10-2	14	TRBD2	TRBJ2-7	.	TGCGCCAGCAGTTGGACTAGCGGGAGCGACGAGCAGTACTTC	CASSWTSGSDEQYF
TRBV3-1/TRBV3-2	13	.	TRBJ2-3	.	TGTGCCAGCAGCCAAGGGTCGGTCCTTACGCAGTATTTT	CASSQGSVLTQYF
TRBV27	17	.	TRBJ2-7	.	TGTGCCAGCAGTTTATCGCTCAGTAGAGCGGTCTCCTACGAGCAGTACTTC	CASSLSLSRAVSYEQYF
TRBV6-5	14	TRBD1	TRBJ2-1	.	TGTGCCAGCAGGGGGACAGGATGGGGCAATGAGCAGTTCTTC	CASRGTGWGNEQFF
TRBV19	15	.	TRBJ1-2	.	TGTGCCAGTAGTACCTCTCTGGGACAAAATTATGGCTACACCTTC	CASSTSLGQNYGYTF
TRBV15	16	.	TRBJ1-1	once	TGTGCCACCAGCAGTGACCCTCCGCGGGCTGGCACTGAAGCTTTCTTT	CATSSDPPRAGTEAFF
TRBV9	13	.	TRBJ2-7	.	TGTGCCAGCAGCGTAGCTAGCGACTACGAGCAGTACTTC	CASSVASDYEQYF
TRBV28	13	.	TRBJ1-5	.	TGTGCCAGCAGTCCCCCCCCCAGGCCTCCCCAGCATTTT	CASSPPPRPPQHF
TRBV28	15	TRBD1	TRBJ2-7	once	TGTGCCAGCAGTCAGTACGGGACAGGGACCTACGAGCAGTACTTC	CASSQYGTGTYEQYF
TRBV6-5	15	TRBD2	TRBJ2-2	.	TGTGCCAGCAGACGACTAGCGGGAGACCCCGGGGAGCTGTTTTTT	CASRRLAGDPGELFF
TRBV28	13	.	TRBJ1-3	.	TGTGCCAGCGCCCGGGGGGGTGGAAACACCATATATTTT	CASARGGGNTIYF
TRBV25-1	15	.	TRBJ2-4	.	TGTGCCAGCAGTGAACCGGGAAGCGCCAAAAACATTCAGTACTTC	CASSEPGSAKNIQYF